The rows below give T cell receptor beta chains drawn from one sample of a study of cytomegalovirus exposure and HLA in healthy donors. This table comes from immunoSEQ multiplex PCR, and its TCRdb copy is limited to in-frame clones, with some not included. Of over 100,000 clones in the sample, roughly 80% are singletons; the top ten hold roughly 1.5%. The source material was PBMCs. These receptors all come from a female donor in good health and CMV-seronegative. The CDR3 runs from the conserved cysteine through the conserved F or W. The order of the fields is J gene, clone size, V gene, D gene, CDR3 protein. The D gene is left open where the match is weak. Only some rows state a clone size, as once, few, many or a class for expanded clones.

>TRBJ1-5|NA|TRBV30|NA
CAWSGLDRSNQPQHF
>TRBJ1-4|NA|TRBV11-2|NA
CASSLGSRREKLFF
>TRBJ2-3|NA|TRBV30|NA
CAWSVKVAVAQDTQYF
>TRBJ2-7|NA|TRBV6-5|TRBD1
CASSEDRGSYEQYF
>TRBJ2-7|NA|TRBV29-1|TRBD1
CSVGGDRDDYEQYF
>TRBJ1-5|NA|TRBV5-1|NA
CASSLAGNQPQHF
>TRBJ2-3|NA|TRBV11-2|TRBD2
CASSLGTSGRGYTQYF
>TRBJ1-2|NA|TRBV28|NA
CASSVTGYYGYTF
>TRBJ2-5|NA|TRBV29-1|NA
CSVVQGLGKETQYF
>TRBJ1-2|NA|TRBV18|TRBD1
CASSPGQAPRSYTF
>TRBJ2-7|once|TRBV4-1|NA
CASSQETASYEQYF
>TRBJ2-1|NA|TRBV6-6|NA
CASRGSGDEQFF
>TRBJ2-3|NA|TRBV5-1|NA
CASYLSTDTQYF
>TRBJ1-2|NA|TRBV7-9|NA
CASSSTGTPWGGYTF
>TRBJ1-2|once|TRBV5-4|NA
CASSLSTGYYGYTF
>TRBJ2-1|NA|TRBV28|TRBD1
CASSLPSGTGIDEQFF
>TRBJ1-4|once|TRBV5-4|NA
CASSSHLGGGNEKLFF
>TRBJ2-7|NA|TRBV11-2|NA
CASSPLLFTYEQYF
>TRBJ1-5|NA|TRBV2|NA
CASTADGRASNQPQHF
>TRBJ2-3|NA|TRBV28|TRBD2
CAISDRLAGSTDTQYF
>TRBJ2-6|NA|TRBV30|NA
CAAGVGANVLTF